These T cell receptor beta chains were read from a single sample in a study of CD8 T cells in Susac syndrome. Via MiXCR, TCRdb re-called the immunoSEQ multiplex PCR reads, giving one row per CDR3 protein. Of about 160,000 distinct CDR3 sequences listed, 94% are singletons. Sequenced material: CD4+ T cells from PBMCs. Receptors were obtained from a human donor with multiple sclerosis. The conserved cysteine and the conserved F or W are not part of the CDR3 here.

V gene	J gene	CDR3 protein
TRBV20-1	TRBJ2-5	SAPTSGKETQY
TRBV4-1	TRBJ1-5	ASSQDLQPGWQPQH
TRBV10-3	TRBJ1-5	AISGVLNQPQH
TRBV5-1	TRBJ1-1	ASSFSPGSNTEAF
TRBV30	TRBJ2-3	AWSVIYRGGGTDTQY
TRBV30	TRBJ1-2	AWSIGRAVGYT
TRBV6-2/TRBV6-3	TRBJ2-3	ASTAQGTDTQY
TRBV29-1	TRBJ2-3	SVELLADTQY
TRBV3-1	TRBJ1-5	ASSQVLNQPQH
TRBV11-2	TRBJ2-1	ASSEGGAYNEQF
TRBV27	TRBJ1-2	ASRPGGVYGYT
TRBV10-3	TRBJ1-2	AIGREYYGYT
TRBV9	TRBJ2-1	ASSVAGGGKEQF
TRBV6-1	TRBJ2-6	ASRGTGGPPGIGANVLT
TRBV20-1	TRBJ2-5	SATRPEETQY
TRBV9	TRBJ1-1	ASSIRTEDTEAF
TRBV7-2	TRBJ1-1	ASSPQRVGGAAF
TRBV6-1	TRBJ1-1	ASRGTGTEAF
TRBV4-1	TRBJ2-2	ASSQGVAGLNTGELF
TRBV6-5	TRBJ1-2	ASSYIRTGGGYGYT
TRBV9	TRBJ2-7	ASSVGVSYEQY
TRBV30	TRBJ2-3	AWSPVAADTQY
TRBV2	TRBJ2-7	ASSSKQRLLTYEQY
TRBV29-1	TRBJ1-1	SVEGAQGEAF
TRBV11-2	TRBJ1-1	ASSLGRGAIEAF
TRBV7-9	TRBJ2-3	ASSTTLAQVDTQY
TRBV20-1	TRBJ2-7	SASLPGLQGSLYEQY
TRBV24-1	TRBJ2-1	ATSEGLAGARDNEQF
TRBV27	TRBJ2-7	ASSFALAGVYEQY
TRBV19	TRBJ1-1	ASSIAPSDRGQAF
TRBV6-6	TRBJ1-2	ASSFQTAYGYT
TRBV6-5	TRBJ1-1	ASSKLSVPQAF
TRBV28	TRBJ2-3	ASKGPSVYADTQY
TRBV30	TRBJ2-3	AWSDLDTQY
TRBV30	TRBJ1-2	AWSLRTVSYGYT
TRBV6-5	TRBJ2-1	ASSFLGGGEQF